The 12 T cell receptor beta chains in this list originate from one sample, sequenced in a study of cytomegalovirus exposure and HLA in healthy donors. Amplification used 60 Vbeta primers and 13 Jbeta primers. Assay: immunoSEQ multiplex PCR; the TCRdb copy retains only in-frame clones and omits some. The sample yields approximately 120,000 clones, approximately 78% seen once. Material for sequencing was PBMCs. These receptors were taken from a man aged 40-49 years in good health and CMV-seronegative.

A single count supports this clone. The chain uses TRBV4-1 and TRBJ1-6; 7 bases match TRBD1. The CDR3 is 18 residues long. CDR1 and CDR2 (germline): MGHRA, YSYEKL. The V segment lost 1 base and the J segment 5 bases; nucleotides outside the gene matches: 11. CDR3 in DNA: TGCGCCAGCAGCCAAGTTAACACAGGGGCTTACAATAATTCACCCCTCCACTTT. It yields the protein CASSQVNTGAYNNSPLHF.

The chain couples TRBV6-6 to TRBJ1-5, with D possibly matching TRBD1 (6 bases). Trimming removed 1 base from V and 3 bases from J, with 10 bases in between. The CDR3 is 15 residues long. The germline CDR1 and CDR2 sequences are MNHNY and SVGAGI (reference sequence). The chain's CDR3 is CASSYFDRNNQPQHF. Written as DNA, the CDR3 is TGTGCCAGCAGTTACTTCGACAGGAACAATCAGCCCCAGCATTTT.

This clone has just one count. V gene TRBV4-3 combines with J gene TRBJ2-7; TRBD1 matches 8 bases. CDR3 length: 13 residues. V trimming: 4 bases; J trimming: 1 base; junction bases outside the gene matches: 0. The V gene's germline CDR1 is LGHNA and CDR2 YSLEER. CDR3 loop: CASSRTGSYEQYF. For the CDR3, the DNA is TGCGCCAGCAGCCGGACAGGGTCCTACGAGCAGTACTTC.

The count of this clone is one. The chain has TRBV6-6 and TRBJ2-7; 8 nucleotides match TRBD1. CDR3 size: 14 residues. Germline V CDR1 and CDR2: MNHNY, SVGAGI (reference sequence). Trimming cost V 5 bases and J 5 bases; bases outside gene matches: 8. The CDR3 coding sequence is TGTGCCAGCAGTCGGACAGGGATGTGGGACGAGCAGTACTTC. As protein: CASSRTGMWDEQYF.

The J gene is TRBJ2-5, the V gene TRBV4-2, with D possibly TRBD1 on 5 matching bases. CDR3 length equals 16 residues. Per germline, CDR1 LGHNA and CDR2 YNFKEQ. Trimming cost V 4 bases and J 3 bases, with 18 bases left between them. The CDR3 protein is CASSPVISGFEETQYF. The CDR3 nucleotides read TGTGCCAGCAGCCCAGTAATTTCAGGGTTCGAAGAGACCCAGTACTTC.

The table lists this clone with a count of one. The junction departs from the called germline gene at one end, perhaps through a read error. The chain links TRBV5-6 to TRBJ2-4, with a tentative D call TRBD1 (5 bases). The CDR3 loop spans 15 amino acids. Germline V gene data show CDR1 as SGHDT and CDR2 as YYEEEE. CDR3 amino acids: CASSQGAGAKNSQYF. The CDR3 region has the DNA TGTGCCAGCAGCCAAGGGGCAGGAGCCAAAAACAGTCAGTACTTC.

The chain combines TRBV5-4 with TRBJ2-3, with 7 bases matching TRBD2. The CDR3 is made up of 14 amino acids. V lost 3 bases, J lost 2 bases, and 3 bases stayed unmatched. The V gene's germline CDR1 is SGHNT and CDR2 YYREEE (reference sequence). The CDR3, as DNA: TGTGCCAGCAGCTGGGGACTAACCACAGATACGCAGTATTTT. Its translation is CASSWGLTTDTQYF.

The rearrangement joins TRBV7-7 to TRBJ2-5; 7 nucleotides align to TRBD1. From germline, CDR1 is SSHAT and CDR2 FNYEAQ (reference sequence). The J segment lost 5 bases and the V segment lost 5 bases, leaving 5 bases of the junction unmatched. This CDR3 region has 13 residues. In DNA, the CDR3 is TGTGCCAGCAGCGAGGGACAGACGGAGACCCAGTACTTC. Translated: CASSEGQTETQYF.

This clone was counted a single time. The V and J genes are TRBV5-1 and TRBJ1-2; 8 bases line up with TRBD1. V lost 4 bases to trimming and J lost 4 bases; unmatched junction nucleotides: 9. The CDR3 extends over 15 amino acids. Germline assignment: CDR1 SGHRS and CDR2 YFSETQ. The CDR3 DNA follows: TGCGCCAGCAGCCCTAGGACAGGGTCTGCCTATGGCTACACCTTC. Residues: CASSPRTGSAYGYTF.

This clone has only one observation. The chain is built from TRBV19 and TRBJ2-2; D possibly corresponds to TRBD1 (6 bases). Germline V CDR1 and CDR2: LNHDA, SQIVND (reference sequence). The V end lost 5 bases, the J end lost 5 bases, and 15 bases lay between the germline ends. CDR3 size: 15 residues. The CDR3, as DNA: TGTGCCAGTAGTCCCCCAGGGGCCGGGACCGGGGAGCTGTTTTTT. Protein sequence: CASSPPGAGTGELFF.

In this sample, this clone turned up once. J is TRBJ1-4 and V is TRBV7-2, with D possibly matching TRBD1 (6 bases). Trimming pared 4 bases from V and 0 bases from J, leaving 12 bases between. Germline CDR1 reads SGHTA; CDR2 reads FQGNSA. The CDR3 is made up of 16 amino acids. The CDR3 bases are TGTGCCAGCAGCTCCGGACAGACTACAACTAATGAAAAACTGTTTTTT. It yields the protein CASSSGQTTTNEKLFF.

This clone was recorded a few times. The chain's CDR3 is CAWRPLAGRTDTQYF. The DNA for the CDR3 is TGTGCCTGGCGCCCGCTAGCGGGGCGCACAGATACGCAGTATTTT. This sequence joins TRBV30 and TRBJ2-3, with 9 bases identical to TRBD2. Germline CDR1 and CDR2: GTSNPN and SVGIG (reference sequence). CDR3 length: 15 residues. J was trimmed by 1 base and V by 5 bases; bases with no gene match: 7.